Below, 14 T cell receptor beta chains from the same sample are listed, as sequenced in a study of blood T cell repertoires in COVID-19. Sequenced by immunoSEQ multiplex PCR; TCRdb stores in-frame clones only, minus some. The profile shows around 260,000 clones, 86% of them singletons. What was sequenced was peripheral blood. The source is a woman aged 25-40 years with active or convalescent COVID-19.

The rearrangement uses TRBV3-1 (or the pseudogene TRBV3-2) and TRBJ1-3, with D uncertain. Trimming removed 0 bases at V and 4 bases at J, with 19 bases between. CDR1 is LGHDT and CDR2 is YNNKEL in the germline V gene (reference sequence). This CDR3 comprises 18 residues. CDR3 residues: CASSQERPSVDSGNTIYF. DNA of the CDR3: TGTGCCAGCAGCCAAGAAAGGCCGAGCGTAGATTCAGGAAACACCATATATTTT.

The V and J genes are TRBV5-5 and TRBJ1-5, with 9 bases fitting TRBD1. Losses at the gene ends were 4 bases for V and 8 bases for J; bases not matched to a gene: 13. Germline V gene sequence: CDR1 SGHKS, CDR2 YYEKEE (reference sequence). The CDR3 extends over 16 amino acids. The CDR3 DNA is TGTGCCAGCAGCCTCGGGTTAGACAGGGGGTTTAAGCCCCAGCATTTT. The encoded protein is CASSLGLDRGFKPQHF.

This clone was counted only a few times. The V and J genes are TRBV5-4 and TRBJ1-2; D is possibly TRBD1 (6 bases). This CDR3 is 12 amino acids long. CDR1 SGHNT and CDR2 YYREEE come from the germline V gene (reference sequence). V was shortened by 5 bases and J by 8 bases, with 13 bases between the two germline ends. This CDR3 reads CASSIRDTGYTF. CDR3 DNA sequence: TGTGCCAGCAGTATCCGGGACACCGGCTACACCTTC.

The chain uses TRBV7-9 and TRBJ1-3; 7 positions agree with TRBD1. The V gene end was trimmed by 1 base and the J gene end by 8 bases; junction bases not matched to a gene: 11. CDR1 is SEHNR and CDR2 is FQNEAQ in the germline V gene (reference sequence). This CDR3 comprises 16 residues. In nucleotides, the CDR3 is TGTGCCAGCAGCTTAGGACAGGGACGGTTGAGAGACACCATATATTTT. Translation: CASSLGQGRLRDTIYF.

Comment on this clone: Other nucleotide sequences in the sample specify the same CDR3. V is TRBV7-2 and J is TRBJ1-2; D uncertain. Germline CDR1 SGHTA, CDR2 FQGNSA. The CDR3 totals 13 residues. The V gene lost 5 bases and the J gene lost 5 bases, with 12 bases spanning the gap. CDR3 residues: CASSPQAGYGYTF. DNA for the CDR3: TGTGCCAGCAGCCCCCAAGCGGGATATGGCTACACCTTC.

The rearrangement uses TRBV5-1 and TRBJ2-2; weak D call: TRBD2 (6 bases). The germline V gene encodes CDR1 SGHRS and CDR2 YFSETQ. The CDR3 loop spans 15 amino acids. V was trimmed by 3 bases and J by 7 bases, leaving 16 bases between them. CDR3: CASSSVWGLGGELFF. The CDR3 DNA follows: TGCGCCAGCAGCTCGGTTTGGGGACTCGGCGGGGAGCTGTTTTTT.

This clone was picked up one time. This sequence joins TRBV6-9 and TRBJ1-3; TRBD1 is a possible D gene (5 bases). Trimming removed 0 bases from V and 4 bases from J, with 16 bases in between. Germline CDR1 is MNHGY and CDR2 is SVAAGI. The CDR3 loop spans 17 amino acids. CDR3: CASSYSGRRGAGNTIYF. CDR3 bases: TGTGCCAGCAGTTATTCCGGGAGGAGGGGCGCGGGAAACACCATATATTTT.

The chain recombines TRBV19 with TRBJ1-4; D unclear. Trimming cost V 3 bases and J 7 bases, with 9 bases left between them. The CDR3 is 13 amino acids. Germline CDR1 is LNHDA and CDR2 is SQIVND (reference sequence). CDR3 sequence reads: CASSIVTGEKLFF. The DNA of the CDR3 is TGTGCCAGTAGTATCGTCACTGGTGAAAAACTGTTTTTT.

The CDR3 here is CASTGQPTDTQYF. CDR3 in DNA: TGTGCCAGCACCGGACAGCCCACAGATACGCAGTATTTT. The J gene is TRBJ2-3, the V gene TRBV6-5, with D tentatively TRBD1 (6 bases). V was clipped by 7 bases and J by 2 bases, with 10 bases between them. CDR1 is MNHEY, CDR2 SVGAGI, per germline. The CDR3 runs to 13 residues.

The rearrangement joins TRBV7-2 to TRBJ1-4, with TRBD1 matching over 8 bases. CDR3 length equals 14 residues. Looked up from germline, CDR1 is SGHTA and CDR2 is FQGNSA. The trim removed 2 bases at V and 12 bases at J, leaving 8 bases unmatched. The CDR3 sequence is CASSLTDRGGQLFF. As DNA, the CDR3 is TGTGCCAGCAGCTTAACCGACAGGGGAGGGCAACTGTTTTTT.

This clone occurred once. The rearrangement joins TRBV28 to TRBJ1-4; a weak D match, TRBD1 (6 bases). The CDR3 spans 14 residues. Germline assignment: CDR1 MDHEN and CDR2 SYDVKM. V gave up 3 bases and J gave up 7 bases, with 12 bases separating them. This chain's CDR3 is CASSLVARGEKLFF. CDR3 sequence (DNA): TGTGCCAGCAGTTTGGTAGCCAGGGGTGAAAAACTGTTTTTT.

The chain uses TRBV9 and TRBJ1-2, with D unresolved. The CDR3 covers 16 residues. Per the germline V gene, CDR1 is SGDLS and CDR2 is YYNGEE. The ends were cut back, 5 bases at V and 8 bases at J, with 25 bases in the middle. CDR3 in DNA: TGTGCCAGCAGAAGCGCCGGGTGGACGGGGAGTGGGGGCTACACCTTC. As protein: CASRSAGWTGSGGYTF.

The CDR3 bases are TGCGCCAGCAGCCAAGTGTTCAGTGCGGGGGAAGAGACCCAGTACTTC. Protein sequence: CASSQVFSAGEETQYF. This rearrangement joins TRBV4-1 to TRBJ2-5; 7 bases line up with TRBD2. The length of the CDR3 is 16 residues. Germline-derived CDR1 and CDR2 are MGHRA and YSYEKL. With 1 base clipped from V and 3 bases from J, the junction kept 8 bases outside the gene matches.

The chain uses TRBV10-3 and TRBJ1-3; D uncertain. Germline lookup yields CDR1 ENHRY and CDR2 SYGVKD. V was trimmed by 3 bases and J by 3 bases, leaving 9 bases between them. CDR3 length: 14 amino acids. The chain's CDR3 is CAISDRFSGNTIYF. CDR3 sequence (DNA): TGTGCCATCAGTGACAGGTTTAGTGGAAACACCATATATTTT.